This entry lists 10 T cell receptor beta chains sequenced from one sample in a study of blood T cell repertoires in COVID-19. Assay: immunoSEQ multiplex PCR; the TCRdb copy retains only in-frame clones and omits some. This sample has 130,000 to 150,000 clones, with 70% to 90% found just once. Sequencing was carried out using peripheral blood. The receptors were gathered from a woman aged 55-70 years with COVID-19, enrolled during active disease.

The chain links TRBV19 to TRBJ1-2; 7 bases line up with TRBD1. The CDR3 consists of 18 residues. The J segment lost 11 bases and the V segment lost 5 bases, leaving 26 bases of the junction unmatched. The germline V gene has CDR1 LNHDA and CDR2 SQIVND (reference sequence). The CDR3 bases are TGTGCCAGTAGTCCCTGGGCCGGGACAGAATCTAAACTAAGAGGGTACACCTTC. Translation gives CASSPWAGTESKLRGYTF.

The chain is built from TRBV18 and TRBJ2-7; TRBD2 is a possible D gene (6 bases). Between the trimmed V and J ends, which lost 1 base and 0 bases, there was a span of 19 bases. The length of the CDR3 is 18 residues. Per germline, CDR1 KGHSH and CDR2 LQKENI. CDR3 DNA sequence: TGTGCCAGCTCACCACAATCCACGGGCGGGGAAAGCTCCTACGAGCAGTACTTC. Protein: CASSPQSTGGESSYEQYF.

This rearrangement joins TRBV19 to TRBJ2-5; TRBD2 agrees at 8 bases. V was clipped by 8 bases and J by 3 bases; unmatched bases: 8. CDR1 LNHDA and CDR2 SQIVND come from the germline V gene (reference sequence). There are 14 residues in the CDR3. This CDR3 reads CASRARGGEETQYF. As DNA, the CDR3 is TGTGCCAGTCGGGCACGGGGGGGGGAAGAGACCCAGTACTTC.

CDR3 in DNA: TGTGCCAGCAGCCAACAGGGGGAAAGCTCTGGAAACACCATATATTTT. It specifies CASSQQGESSGNTIYF. The V call is TRBV2, the J call TRBJ1-3, with 8 bases aligning to TRBD1. The germline CDR1 and CDR2 sequences are SNHLY and FYNNEI. Trimming at V came to 6 bases and at J to 0 bases, leaving 7 bases not matched to a gene. The CDR3 has 16 residues.

The gene calls are TRBV4-3 and TRBJ2-1; maybe TRBD1 (5 bases). V was pared by 0 bases and J by 5 bases, with 8 bases between. In germline, CDR1 is LGHNA, CDR2 YSLEER. The CDR3 is made up of 14 amino acids. The CDR3 loop reads CASSQDKQDNEQFF. The CDR3 DNA sequence: TGCGCCAGCAGCCAAGACAAACAGGACAATGAGCAGTTCTTC.

The chain joins TRBV2 to TRBJ1-1, with 7 bases aligning to TRBD1. Germline-derived CDR1 and CDR2 are SNHLY and FYNNEI. This CDR3 has 16 amino acids. The V segment lost 11 bases and the J segment 0 bases; nucleotides outside the gene matches: 15. This chain's CDR3 is CALAVGTVSMNTEAFF. CDR3 in DNA: TGTGCCTTAGCAGTCGGGACAGTTTCTATGAACACTGAAGCTTTCTTT.

The genes are TRBV16 and TRBJ1-5; D might be TRBD1 (6 bases). With 1 base removed from V and 5 bases from J, the gap between germline ends came to 12 bases. Looked up from germline, CDR1 is KGHSY and CDR2 is FQNENV. This CDR3 region has 15 residues. The CDR3 DNA reads TGTGCCAGCAGCCAATTCTCAGGGGTGGATCAGCCCCAGCATTTT. Translation: CASSQFSGVDQPQHF.

V is TRBV9 and J is TRBJ2-1; perhaps TRBD2 as D (5 bases). Germline CDR1 and CDR2: SGDLS and YYNGEE. This CDR3 is built from 18 residues. The V end lost 0 bases, the J end lost 0 bases, and 16 bases lay between the germline ends. DNA of the CDR3: TGTGCCAGCAGCGTAGCTACGGGCGGGTTTAGCTCCTACAATGAGCAGTTCTTC. Its protein is CASSVATGGFSSYNEQFF.

J is TRBJ2-5 and V is TRBV5-1, with 8 bases aligning to TRBD2. J was trimmed by 1 base and V by 0 bases; bases with no gene match: 5. Looked up from germline, CDR1 is SGHRS and CDR2 is YFSETQ. This CDR3 spans 16 amino acids. CDR3 DNA sequence: TGCGCCAGCAGCTTGGGAGGTGCGGGGGGCCAAGAGACCCAGTACTTC. It codes for CASSLGGAGGQETQYF.

This clone appeared a few times. This rearrangement joins TRBV21-1 to TRBJ1-1; the DNA was not used to check the table's D call, TRBD1. TRBV21-1 is a pseudogene. The CDR3 is 17 amino acids. The CDR3 nucleotides read TGTGCCAGCAGCAAAAGTAGTGGAGACAGGGAGAACGCTGAAGCTTTCTTT. As protein: CASSKSSGDRENAEAFF.